These T cell receptor beta chains were read from a single sample in a study of tumor and adjacent non-tumor tissue in lung cancer. One entry per CDR3 protein results from TCRdb running MiXCR on the multiplex PCR reads. This sample has 91,000 or so distinct CDR3 sequences, with 65% to 75% found just once. Specimen: lung tumor tissue. These receptors were taken from a man aged 55 to 70 with non-small cell lung cancer. The CDR3 runs from the conserved cysteine through the conserved F or W. D genes are given only for firm matches. Size tells how often a clone was seen (once, few, many) or the class of an expanded clone, and some rows leave it out.

D gene,clone size,V gene,CDR3 length,J gene,CDR3 protein,CDR3 DNA
TRBD1,NA,TRBV5-4,16,TRBJ2-2,CANSRAGGSNTGELFF,TGTGCCAACAGTAGGGCAGGGGGCTCTAACACCGGGGAGCTGTTTTTT
NA,many,TRBV5-6,15,TRBJ2-1,CASSLGLVSYNEQFF,TGTGCCAGCAGCTTGGGACTAGTATCCTACAATGAGCAGTTCTTC
NA,NA,TRBV12-3/TRBV12-4,14,TRBJ1-6,CASSPSVLNSPLHF,TGTGCCAGCAGTCCCTCTGTGTTGAATTCACCCCTCCACTTT
NA,many,TRBV28,11,TRBJ2-3,CASNARGTQYF,TGTGCCAGCAACGCCAGGGGTACGCAGTATTTT
NA,NA,TRBV12-3/TRBV12-4,15,TRBJ2-3,CASVRGGGFGQSQYF,TGTGCCAGCGTAAGGGGTGGGGGGTTCGGTCAGTCCCAGTATTTT
NA,once,TRBV10-3,13,TRBJ2-3,CAISYPGTDTQYF,TGTGCCATCAGTTATCCGGGCACAGATACGCAGTATTTT
NA,few,TRBV2,12,TRBJ2-5,CARQDSQETQYF,TGTGCCAGACAGGATTCCCAAGAGACCCAGTACTTC
NA,NA,TRBV10-3,13,TRBJ2-5,CAIGDLFIGTQYF,TGTGCCATCGGGGACTTGTTTATCGGGACCCAGTACTTC
NA,NA,TRBV5-6,14,TRBJ1-1,CVSTFGWRHTEAFF,TGTGTCAGCACCTTTGGATGGAGGCACACTGAAGCTTTCTTT
NA,once,TRBV11-1,14,TRBJ2-1,CASSIQGKYNEQFF,TGTGCCAGCAGCATTCAGGGGAAGTACAATGAGCAGTTCTTC
NA,NA,TRBV11-3,14,TRBJ2-3,CTSSFQAYIDTHYF,TGTACCAGCAGCTTCCAAGCGTACATAGATACGCACTATTTT
NA,NA,TRBV5-5,14,TRBJ1-2,CANSLSARTYGYTF,TGTGCCAACAGCTTGAGTGCCAGAACTTATGGCTACACCTTC
NA,once,TRBV11-1,15,TRBJ2-1,CASSSRQTHYNEQFF,TGTGCCAGCAGCTCAAGGCAAACCCACTACAATGAGCAGTTCTTC
TRBD1,NA,TRBV4-1,15,TRBJ2-4,CASCQGTGGQNIQYF,TGCGCCAGTTGCCAGGGGACAGGGGGCCAAAACATTCAGTACTTC
NA,once,TRBV10-3,16,TRBJ2-2,CAVSRVTGLNTGELFF,TGTGCCGTCAGTCGCGTGACAGGTCTGAACACAGGGGAGCTGTTTTTT
NA,NA,TRBV13,15,TRBJ1-1,CANSHRINPNTEAFF,TGTGCCAACAGCCACCGGATCAACCCCAACACTGAAGCTTTCTTT
NA,NA,TRBV6-6,15,TRBJ1-5,CPSSGGSSSTDTQHF,TGTCCCAGCAGTGGGGGATCTAGTAGCACAGATACGCAGCATTTT
TRBD1,NA,TRBV12-3/TRBV12-4,14,TRBJ2-5,CASSGDRGSETQYF,TGTGCCAGCAGTGGGGACAGGGGGTCGGAGACCCAGTACTTC
TRBD1,NA,TRBV11-1,14,TRBJ2-5,CASKRTGGAETQYF,TGTGCCAGCAAGAGGACAGGGGGCGCGGAGACCCAGTACTTC
NA,NA,TRBV5-4,14,TRBJ2-7,CASSASWGGYEQYF,TGTGCCAGCAGCGCTTCTTGGGGCGGGTACGAGCAGTACTTC
TRBD1,NA,TRBV29-1,13,TRBJ1-1,CSFDGTANTEAFF,TGCAGCTTTGACGGGACAGCGAACACTGAAGCTTTCTTT
TRBD2,NA,TRBV5-4,17,TRBJ2-1,CTSSSPMPGLAGVEQFF,TGTACCAGCAGCTCGCCAATGCCGGGACTAGCGGGAGTGGAGCAGTTCTTC
NA,NA,TRBV6-2/TRBV6-3,20,TRBJ1-6,CASSYQNPGPPSSYNSPLHF,TGTGCCAGTAGTTACCAGAACCCTGGACCGCCGAGCTCATATAATTCACCCCTCCACTTT
NA,NA,TRBV4-1,16,TRBJ1-5,CASSPQSEGSNQPQHF,TGCGCCAGCAGCCCCCAATCCGAGGGCTCAAATCAGCCCCAGCATTTT
NA,once,TRBV29-1,14,TRBJ2-2,CGVELPFEPGELFF,TGCGGCGTTGAACTTCCATTCGAACCCGGGGAGCTGTTTTTT
NA,few,TRBV28,14,TRBJ1-6,CACSGGNGYSPLHF,TGTGCCTGCAGTGGAGGCAATGGGTACTCACCCCTCCATTTT
NA,NA,TRBV27,13,TRBJ2-5,CAISPPLVGTQYF,TGTGCCATCAGTCCCCCCTTGGTTGGGACCCAGTACTTC
NA,many,TRBV30,13,TRBJ2-2,CAWSERAGGELFF,TGTGCCTGGAGTGAGAGGGCGGGCGGGGAGCTGTTTTTT
TRBD1,NA,TRBV7-3,13,TRBJ2-2,CASSSDRAGELFF,TGTGCCAGCAGCTCTGACAGGGCCGGGGAGCTGTTTTTT
NA,NA,TRBV14,13,TRBJ1-2,CASSQDIRWGYTF,TGTGCCAGCAGCCAGGATATTAGGTGGGGCTACACTTTC
NA,NA,TRBV12-3/TRBV12-4,14,TRBJ1-1,CFSSKDRGLGEAFF,TGTTTCAGCAGTAAAGACCGGGGGTTAGGGGAAGCTTTCTTT
NA,NA,TRBV4-2,16,TRBJ2-2,CASSPRVDSNTGELFF,TGTGCCAGCAGCCCGCGAGTGGACAGTAACACCGGGGAACTGTTTTTT